Described below is a single T cell receptor (beta chain) sequence and its context. Antigen unknown. The sample originates from a study of T cells in Graves' hyperthyroidism and ophthalmopathy. Study-wide findings and caveats: Clonotypes that were expanded in thyroid above 0.001 mostly appeared in blood too. Researchers report that a 13 V-J model separated ophthalmopathy from stable hyperthyroidism. Model-based prediction identified ophthalmopathy a median about 6.8 months prior to its onset.

The CDR3 regions of TCR beta were amplified from RNA transcripts. First-round RT-PCR with HTBI primers amplified the TCR CDR3 region. TCRdb re-called the multiplex PCR reads with MiXCR, one entry per CDR3 protein. The sample includes 450,000 to 700,000 distinct CDR3 sequences, around 46% seen only once; the top ten take under 20%. This CDR3 contains 9 residues. Germline CDR1 SGHAT, CDR2 FQNNGV. Trimming took 3 bases from V and 11 from J, leaving 4 bases between them. The sequence derives from an adult woman with Graves' disease, either hyperthyroidism or ophthalmopathy (not recorded which). This rearrangement joins TRBV11-2 to TRBJ1-1, with no clear D. The material sequenced was peripheral blood or thyroid tissue (not recorded which). This CDR3 reads CASSLTAFF. CDR3 nucleotide sequence: TGTGCCAGCAGCTTGACCGCTTTCTTT. Based on the CDR3 plus reference TRBV11-2 and TRBJ1-1, the full variable domain is EAGVAQSPRYKIIEKRQSVAFWCNPISGHATLYWYQQILGQGPKLLIQFQNNGVVDDSQLPKDRFSAERLKGVDSTLKIQPAKLEDSAVYLCASSLTAFFGQGTRLTVV.